The 26 T cell receptor beta chains below come from one sample, sequenced in a study of blood T cell repertoires in COVID-19 (dated by TCRdb to the early 2020s). The library was produced with the immunoSEQ multiplex PCR assay. TCRdb retrieved this table from immuneACCESS and kept in-frame rearrangements only. Not all clones are present; in checked studies, unresolved V genes account for under half, and no reason is known for the remainder. This sample has around 250,000 clones in its table, and around four fifths of those were observed once. 3.5% to 5.5% of the sample is held by the ten biggest clonotypes. The sequenced material came from peripheral blood. These receptors were collected from a man aged 55 to 70 who had recovered from COVID-19.

CDR3 loop: CASSRQRGDTYEQYF. The CDR3, as DNA: TGTGCCAGCAGTCGCCAGCGGGGGGACACGTACGAGCAGTACTTC. The chain has TRBV28 and TRBJ2-7; TRBD2 matches at 9 bases. J gave up 4 bases and V 5 bases, and 9 bases lay outside the gene matches. Germline V gene sequence: CDR1 MDHEN, CDR2 SYDVKM. The CDR3 runs 15 residues.

The rearrangement uses TRBV27 and TRBJ1-1, with 7 bases that match TRBD1. Germline V gene sequence: CDR1 MNHEY, CDR2 SMNVEV (reference sequence). The CDR3 is made up of 15 amino acids. V gave up 6 bases and J gave up 3 bases; unmatched junction bases: 10. CDR3 nucleotides: TGTGCCAGCAGGTTCCGACAGGGACACCACACTGAAGCTTTCTTT. It specifies CASRFRQGHHTEAFF.

The chain has TRBV6-5 and TRBJ2-5; D unresolved. This CDR3 region has 11 residues. The germline gives CDR1 MNHEY, CDR2 SVGAGI. V was trimmed by 7 bases and J by 2 bases, leaving 5 bases between them. The CDR3: CASTLQETQYF. CDR3 bases: TGTGCCAGCACACTGCAAGAGACCCAGTACTTC.

The table lists this clone with a few counts. This chain links TRBV5-1 with TRBJ2-3; weak D call: TRBD2 (5 bases). CDR3 length: 13 residues. V was trimmed by 2 bases and J by 4 bases, leaving 8 bases between them. From germline, CDR1 is SGHRS and CDR2 YFSETQ. In nucleotides, the CDR3 is TGCGCCAGCAGCTTTATGGACTCAGATACGCAGTATTTT. Amino acid sequence: CASSFMDSDTQYF. Drawing the rest from reference TRBV5-1 and TRBJ2-3, the complete variable domain is KAGVTQTPRYLIKTRGQQVTLSCSPISGHRSVSWYQQTPGQGLQFLFEYFSETQRNKGNFPGRFSGRQFSNSRSEMNVSTLELGDSALYLCASSFMDSDTQYFGPGTRLTVL.

The V gene is TRBV10-2, the J gene TRBJ1-1, with D unclear. The CDR3 has 15 amino acids. Germline lookup yields CDR1 WSHSY and CDR2 SAAADI. V was trimmed by 0 bases and J by 1 base, leaving 9 bases between them. This CDR3 reads CASSESRGKNTEAFF. CDR3 nucleotides: TGCGCCAGCAGTGAGTCGCGCGGGAAGAACACTGAAGCTTTCTTT.

J is TRBJ2-1 and V is TRBV2; TRBD2 matches at 7 bases. V lost 6 bases, J lost 14 bases, and 10 bases stayed unmatched. CDR1 SNHLY and CDR2 FYNNEI come from the germline V gene. The CDR3 covers 12 residues. CDR3 DNA sequence: TGTGCCAGCAGGGAGACTAGCCGAAGGAAGTTCTTC. Translating it yields CASRETSRRKFF.

This chain's CDR3 is CASSIVRTQDQHF. The CDR3 coding sequence is TGTGCCAGTAGTATAGTTCGGACACAAGACCAGCATTTT. The V and J genes are TRBV19 and TRBJ1-5, with a weak D call TRBD1 (5 bases). Germline lookup yields CDR1 LNHDA and CDR2 SQIVND (reference sequence). V was cut by 1 base and J by 12 bases, with 13 bases left in between. The CDR3 spans 13 residues. The variable domain in full, with the rest retrieved from reference TRBV19 and TRBJ1-5, is DGGITQSPKYLFRKEGQNVTLSCEQNLNHDAMYWYRQDPGQGLRLIYYSQIVNDFQKGDIAEGYSVSREKKESFPLTVTSAQKNPTAFYLCASSIVRTQDQHFGDGTRLSIL.

The CDR3 region is CASSDVAGNYYGYTF. The CDR3 coding sequence is TGTGCCAGCAGTGATGTGGCAGGGAATTACTATGGCTACACCTTC. The chain combines TRBV6-1 with TRBJ1-2; maybe TRBD1 (5 bases). Trimming took off 3 bases at V and 3 bases at J, with 14 bases between the two ends. Germline V CDR1 and CDR2: MNHNS, SASEGT. The CDR3 totals 15 residues.

This rearrangement joins TRBV14 to TRBJ2-7, with 13 bases identical to TRBD2. CDR1 and CDR2 from the germline V gene are SGHDN and FVKESK. The CDR3 extends over 13 amino acids. J gave up 7 bases and V 4 bases, and 1 base lay outside the gene matches. Written as DNA, the CDR3 is TGTGCCAGCAGCCCGGGACTAGCGGGGGAGCAGTACTTC. Translated: CASSPGLAGEQYF.

This clone was seen a single time. The chain couples TRBV7-6 to TRBJ2-3, with 7 nucleotides matching TRBD1. After removal of 5 bases from V and 0 bases from J, the junction contained 5 bases not matched to a gene. This CDR3 contains 15 residues. CDR1 is SGHVS and CDR2 is FNYEAQ in the germline V gene. CDR3 coding DNA: TGTGCCAGCAGCCTGGGACAGTCTAGCACAGATACGCAGTATTTT. As protein: CASSLGQSSTDTQYF.

The chain carries TRBV5-1 and TRBJ1-1, with D possibly TRBD1 on 5 matching bases. V dropped 1 base and J dropped 7 bases, with 14 bases sitting between them. Germline CDR1 reads SGHRS; CDR2 reads YFSETQ. The CDR3 runs to 14 residues. The CDR3 DNA is TGCGCCAGCAGCTTGATTGGGGCGCGGAATGAAGCTTTCTTT. Its translation: CASSLIGARNEAFF.

This chain joins TRBV7-2 and TRBJ2-5, with 9 nucleotides matching TRBD1. The V gene's germline CDR1 is SGHTA and CDR2 FQGNSA. V lost 5 bases, J lost 1 base, and 5 bases stayed unmatched. The CDR3 is 15 residues long. CDR3 sequence reads: CASSPDRGRQETQYF. In nucleotides, the CDR3 is TGTGCCAGCAGCCCGGACAGGGGACGCCAAGAGACCCAGTACTTC.

The chain employs TRBV24-1 and TRBJ1-4; no reliable D call. The CDR3 has 13 amino acids. Trimming removed 5 bases from V and 5 bases from J, with 8 bases in between. CDR1 is KGHDR and CDR2 is SFDVKD in the germline V gene. The CDR3 spells CATSAAENEKLFF. DNA of the CDR3: TGTGCCACCAGTGCGGCGGAAAATGAAAAACTGTTTTTT.

The chain combines TRBV15 with TRBJ1-1; 7 positions match TRBD1. The V segment lost 1 base and the J segment 0 bases; nucleotides outside the gene matches: 2. CDR3 length: 15 residues. The germline gives CDR1 LNHNV, CDR2 YYDKDF (reference sequence). The CDR3 nucleotides are TGTGCCACCAGCAGAGCTACAGGGGTGAACACTGAAGCTTTCTTT. Translating it yields CATSRATGVNTEAFF.

V is TRBV5-1 and J is TRBJ2-1; D gene uncertain. This CDR3 comprises 15 residues. CDR1 and CDR2 from the germline V gene are SGHRS and YFSETQ. V was shortened by 0 bases and J by 5 bases, with 12 bases between the two germline ends. CDR3 nucleotides: TGCGCCAGCAGCTTGGAACCCACTCCCGACAATGAGCAGTTCTTC. It yields the protein CASSLEPTPDNEQFF.

J is TRBJ2-7 and V is TRBV5-6, with a weak D call TRBD1 (8 bases). Germline assignment: CDR1 SGHDT and CDR2 YYEEEE. There are 14 residues in the CDR3. V gave up 0 bases and J gave up 7 bases, with 14 bases separating them. Here the CDR3 reads CASSLGHRGGEQYF. CDR3 DNA: TGTGCCAGCAGCTTGGGTCACAGGGGGGGTGAGCAGTACTTC.

This sequence joins TRBV5-1 and TRBJ2-6; no clear D. CDR1 and CDR2 from the germline V gene are SGHRS and YFSETQ. This CDR3 has 15 residues. Trimming shortened V by 1 base and J by 4 bases, and 9 bases separated the two germline ends. This CDR3 is CASSLSVTGANVLTF. CDR3 DNA: TGCGCCAGCAGCTTGTCGGTAACCGGGGCCAACGTCCTGACTTTC.

The chain couples TRBV21-1 to TRBJ2-3; no check of the table's D call, TRBD2, against the DNA was made. TRBV21-1 is noted as a pseudogene. The CDR3 extends over 17 amino acids. This CDR3 is CASSPQSRDSPNSTGIF. The CDR3 DNA sequence: TGTGCCAGCAGCCCCCAGAGTCGGGACTCACCAAACTCTACGGGGATTTTT.

The V and J genes are TRBV5-8 and TRBJ1-4, with D uncertain. Germline CDR1 and CDR2: SGHTS and YDEGEE. V was clipped by 1 base and J by 4 bases, with 5 bases between them. This CDR3 has 13 amino acids. The CDR3 loop reads CASSLSLNEKLFF. DNA of the CDR3: TGTGCCAGCAGCTTGTCCCTTAATGAAAAACTGTTTTTT.

This chain uses TRBV21-1 with TRBJ2-3; the table's D call, TRBD1, has no DNA check behind it. TRBV21-1 has pseudogene status. The CDR3 is 15 residues long. The CDR3 region is CASSKESLGSDTQYF. In DNA form, the CDR3 reads TGTGCCAGCAGCAAAGAGAGCCTGGGCTCAGATACGCAGTATTTT.

The chain couples TRBV7-2 to TRBJ1-3; weak D call: TRBD1 (5 bases). V was trimmed by 1 base and J by 4 bases, leaving 14 bases between them. Germline V lookup: CDR1 SGHTA, CDR2 FQGNSA. This CDR3 is built from 16 residues. CDR3 in amino acids: CASSLVAPGIGNTIYF. The CDR3 DNA reads TGTGCCAGCAGCTTAGTAGCCCCAGGGATAGGAAACACCATATATTTT.

The V and J genes are TRBV6-4 and TRBJ1-1; the match to TRBD1 covers 9 bases. The germline V gene has CDR1 MRHNA and CDR2 SNTAGT. This CDR3 is 14 amino acids long. The V and J ends lost 5 bases and 3 bases, in that order; junction bases with no gene match: 4. The CDR3 bases are TGTGCCAGCAGTCGGACAGGGGTGGACACTGAAGCTTTCTTT. Translation: CASSRTGVDTEAFF.

This sequence joins TRBV2 and TRBJ2-7, with D tentatively TRBD1 (6 bases). The CDR3 is 14 residues long. CDR1 SNHLY and CDR2 FYNNEI come from the germline V gene. V gave up 6 bases and J gave up 6 bases, with 18 bases separating them. The CDR3 nucleotides are TGTGCCAGCAGCGTTTCAATACAGGGCATCGAGCAGTACTTC. This gives the protein CASSVSIQGIEQYF.

This CDR3 reads CASSLASTGGIQETQYF. The CDR3, as DNA: TGCGCCAGCAGCTTGGCCTCGACAGGGGGGATCCAAGAGACCCAGTACTTC. The gene calls are TRBV5-1 and TRBJ2-5, with TRBD1 matching over 9 bases. This CDR3 is 17 amino acids long. Germline-derived CDR1 and CDR2 are SGHRS and YFSETQ. J was trimmed by 1 base and V by 0 bases; bases with no gene match: 7.

The rearrangement joins TRBV15 to TRBJ2-7; 8 nucleotides align to TRBD2. The CDR3 extends over 14 amino acids. Germline V CDR1 and CDR2: LNHNV, YYDKDF (reference sequence). V was pared by 3 bases and J by 2 bases, with 3 bases of the junction left unmatched. CDR3 coding DNA: TGTGCCACCAGCAGGGGACTAGGGCCCTACGAGCAGTACTTC. This codes for CATSRGLGPYEQYF.

The V call is TRBV15, the J call TRBJ1-3; D uncertain. From germline, CDR1 is LNHNV and CDR2 YYDKDF (reference sequence). V lost 4 bases and J lost 1, with 8 bases in between. This CDR3 has 14 residues. DNA of the CDR3: TGTGCCACCAGCATGGCGGTTTCTGGAAACACCATATATTTT. The encoded protein is CATSMAVSGNTIYF.